This T cell receptor (beta chain) is from a study of cytomegalovirus exposure and HLA in healthy donors. General study points: Both high specificity and high sensitivity reportedly marked the classifier's diagnosis of cytomegalovirus status. TCR association rates varied by HLA locus in a later analysis, with DRB1 highest and HLA-C lowest.

Healthy donors of bone marrow made up the group. Notes on this clone: Antigen: not known.

Primers: 60 Vbeta forward and 13 Jbeta reverse. Measured with immunoSEQ multiplex PCR; TCRdb has only the in-frame clones, and not every one. The table shows some 150,000 clones, with around 69% occurring only once. Germline V gene data show CDR1 as SGHNT and CDR2 as YYREEE (reference sequence). The V segment lost 5 bases and the J segment 5 bases; nucleotides outside the gene matches: 7. This CDR3 is 14 amino acids long. This TCR was recovered from a woman younger than 45 in good health and CMV-seronegative. The V call is TRBV5-4, the J call TRBJ2-3, with 8 bases lining up with TRBD2. The sample comprised PBMCs. The CDR3 loop is CASSRGGSQDTQYF. The DNA for the CDR3 is TGTGCCAGCAGTCGGGGGGGGAGTCAAGATACGCAGTATTTT.